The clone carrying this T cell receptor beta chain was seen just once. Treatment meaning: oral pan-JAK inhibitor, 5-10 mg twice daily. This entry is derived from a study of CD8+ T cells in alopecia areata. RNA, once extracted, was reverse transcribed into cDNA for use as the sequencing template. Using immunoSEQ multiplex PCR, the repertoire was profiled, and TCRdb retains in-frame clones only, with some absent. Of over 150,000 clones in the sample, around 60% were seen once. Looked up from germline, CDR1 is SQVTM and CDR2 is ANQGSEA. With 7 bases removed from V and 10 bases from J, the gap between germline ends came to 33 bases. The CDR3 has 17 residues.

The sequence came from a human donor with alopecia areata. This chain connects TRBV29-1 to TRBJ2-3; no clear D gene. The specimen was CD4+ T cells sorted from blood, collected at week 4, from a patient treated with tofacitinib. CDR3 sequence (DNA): TGCAGCGGACAAACGCCGGACGGGCCTCAAAGGGTCTGGGCGCAGTATTTT. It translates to CSGQTPDGPQRVWAQYF.